This TCR beta chain emerged from a study of Ad26.COV2.S vaccination and SARS-CoV-2 variants. Study background: The donor belonged to the COV1001 Ad26.COV2.S trial arm.

As to treatment: 19 received Ad26.COV2.S at low or high dose, single or two shots; roughly 5 received placebo; per-sample allocation not given. Sample collection was performed on day 63 after the first vaccine or placebo injection. The shot given was an Ad26 vector that makes Wuhan-strain SARS-CoV-2 spike. Data came from immunoSEQ multiplex PCR; TCRdb stores just in-frame clones and leaves some out. The table lists 200,000 to 250,000 clones, approximately 87% of them singletons. Per the germline V gene, CDR1 is KGHDR and CDR2 is SFDVKD. The CDR3 runs to 16 residues. Trimming took off 4 bases at V and 0 bases at J, with 14 bases between the two ends.

This material consisted of peripheral blood, taken in a trial of Ad26.COV2.S vaccine versus placebo. This chain links TRBV24-1 with TRBJ1-2; no firm D call. This TCR was sampled from a person between 18 and 65 years old who received the Ad26.COV2.S COVID-19 vaccine or a placebo. CDR3 sequence reads: CATSDPRDFTNYGYTF. The CDR3 DNA reads as TGTGCCACCAGTGACCCCCGGGATTTTACTAACTATGGCTACACCTTC.